The 13 T cell receptor beta chains reported below all come from one sample, sequenced in a study of regulatory T cells in long-lasting Graves disease. For TCR beta, libraries came from iRepertoire HTBI primers and Arm-PCR of CDR3 regions. TCRdb re-analysed the multiplex PCR reads in MiXCR, keeping a single row per CDR3 protein. The sample consists of about 200,000 distinct CDR3 sequences, around 18% of them appearing once. Stated time point: newly diagnosed GD, antithyroid drugs for less than 3 months. Isolated PBMC RNA provided the starting material for the TCR library. Source: peripheral blood mononuclear cells (PBMCs), taken at new diagnosis, from a patient treated with antithyroid drugs. These receptors originate from a female donor with Graves disease.

This clonotype was seen at least ten times. The germline gene is not matched at one end of the junction; a read error may be the cause. The rearrangement uses TRBV7-8 and TRBJ2-7; D is possibly TRBD1 (6 bases). The germline V gene encodes CDR1 SGHVS and CDR2 FQNEAQ. The CDR3 length is 15 residues. The CDR3 nucleotides are TGTGCCAGCAGCCTAGCCGCGGACAGCTCCTACGAGCAGTACTTC. This gives the protein CASSLAADSSYEQYF.

The rearrangement joins TRBV7-9 to TRBJ1-2, with D maybe TRBD1 (5 bases). CDR3 length: 14 amino acids. Germline-derived CDR1 and CDR2 are SEHNR and FQNEAQ (reference sequence). V lost 5 bases and J lost 8, with 18 bases in between. In DNA form, the CDR3 reads TGTGCCAGCAGCCCCCCCGGGGGTCAGAACGGCTACACCTTC. As protein: CASSPPGGQNGYTF.

This clonotype was seen more than once but under ten times. The V call is TRBV20-1, the J call TRBJ1-1, with unresolved D. Trimming took off 4 bases at V and 4 bases at J, with 7 bases between the two ends. Germline CDR1 DFQATT, CDR2 SNEGSKA (reference sequence). This CDR3 contains 11 residues. Here the CDR3 reads CSAKGSTEAFF. The DNA for the CDR3 is TGCAGTGCTAAAGGGTCCACTGAAGCTTTCTTT.

This clonotype was seen only a few times. V and J are TRBV5-4 and TRBJ2-7, with a weak D call TRBD1 (6 bases). The CDR3 spans 14 residues. Germline CDR1 reads SGHNT; CDR2 reads YYREEE (reference sequence). Trimming removed 4 bases at V and 9 bases at J, with 20 bases between. This CDR3 is CASSPQGNGKAQYF. CDR3 nucleotides: TGTGCCAGCAGCCCACAGGGAAATGGGAAGGCGCAGTACTTC.

Details on this clonotype: The junction shows a germline mismatch at one end, possibly a read error. This chain links TRBV27 with TRBJ1-5; D is perhaps TRBD1 (5 bases). Germline loops: CDR1 MNHEY, CDR2 SMNVEV (reference sequence). The CDR3 loop spans 14 amino acids. The CDR3 DNA follows: TGTGCCAGCAGTTTAAGCAGGGTAAATCAGCCCCAACATTTT. It yields the protein CASSLSRVNQPQHF.

This rearrangement joins TRBV5-4 to TRBJ2-3; D unresolved. There are 14 residues in the CDR3. CDR1 and CDR2 from the germline V gene are SGHNT and YYREEE (reference sequence). Trimming cost V 4 bases and J 0 bases, with 9 bases left between them. The CDR3 DNA follows: TGTGCCAGCAGCCGGACCAGAAGCACAGATACGCAGTATTTT. Its translation: CASSRTRSTDTQYF.

Ten or more counts support this clonotype. The rearrangement links TRBV24-1 to TRBJ2-5; D may be TRBD1 or TRBD2 (5 bases each). This CDR3 is 17 amino acids long. Trimming removed 4 bases from V and 5 bases from J, with 22 bases in between. Per the germline V gene, CDR1 is KGHDR and CDR2 is SFDVKD. CDR3 amino acids: CATSEPKPGTLGETQYF. CDR3 sequence (DNA): TGTGCCACCAGTGAGCCGAAACCAGGGACGCTAGGCGAGACCCAGTACTTC.

This clonotype was observed many times. J is TRBJ2-2 and V is TRBV6-2 or TRBV6-3; 12 bases fit TRBD2. The CDR3 spans 15 residues. Germline lookup yields CDR1 MNHEY and CDR2 SVGEGT. The V segment lost 4 bases and the J segment 6 bases; nucleotides outside the gene matches: 3. In DNA form, the CDR3 reads TGTGCCAGCAGTTTGACTAGCGGGAGCGCCGGGGAGCTGTTTTTT. Amino acids: CASSLTSGSAGELFF.

This clonotype was picked up many times. The J gene is TRBJ2-3, the V gene TRBV12-3 or TRBV12-4; the match to TRBD2 covers 9 bases. V was pared by 7 bases and J by 8 bases, with 10 bases of the junction left unmatched. CDR3 size: 14 residues. Here the CDR3 reads CASNRAGGVSTQYF. CDR3 DNA: TGTGCCAGCAACCGAGCGGGAGGTGTTTCTACGCAGTATTTT.

This clonotype was observed a handful of times. The V gene is TRBV10-2, the J gene TRBJ1-1, with D hard to call. The CDR3 loop spans 14 amino acids. The germline CDR1 and CDR2 sequences are WSHSY and SAAADI. Trimming took 2 bases from V and 11 from J, leaving 18 bases between them. CDR3 DNA sequence: TGCGCCAGCAGTGAGACGGGCGCCTCTTCGGGGGCTTTCTTT. Protein: CASSETGASSGAFF.

Comments on this clonotype: Only one base separates this from a far larger clonotype, so it likely reflects a read error. The chain links TRBV11-3 to TRBJ1-1; D is ambiguous. This CDR3 is built from 13 residues. Germline V gene sequence: CDR1 SGHNT, CDR2 YENEEA. The CDR3 DNA is TGTGCCAACAGCTTAGATCTGGCCGCCGAAGCTTTCTTT. This codes for CANSLDLAAEAFF.

This clonotype is termed medium-sized (0.01 to 0.1%). The genes are TRBV20-1 and TRBJ2-1; tentatively, D is TRBD1 or TRBD2 (5 bases each). Germline loops: CDR1 DFQATT, CDR2 SNEGSKA (reference sequence). This CDR3 is 12 amino acids long. V lost 3 bases, J lost 7 bases, and 10 bases lay in between. The CDR3 loop reads CSARVGENEQFF. CDR3 nucleotide sequence: TGCAGTGCTAGGGTGGGGGAGAATGAGCAGTTCTTC.

This clonotype has a count of ten or more. The chain has TRBV6-2 or TRBV6-3 and TRBJ1-4, with TRBD1 matching 7 bases. Germline CDR1 reads MNHEY; CDR2 reads SVGEGT. The CDR3 runs 14 residues. V shed 8 bases and J 3 bases; nucleotides not matched to a gene: 6. In DNA form, the CDR3 reads TGTGCCAGCCTTAAGGACAGGTCTAATGAAAAACTGTTTTTT. It yields the protein CASLKDRSNEKLFF.